Presented here are 17 T cell receptor beta chains from one specimen sequenced in a study of T cell repertoires in cytomegalovirus infection. These receptors have no identified antigens. TCRdb passed the reads through MiXCR, listing each CDR3 protein once. The sample lists 350,000 to 400,000 distinct CDR3 sequences, about 35% occurring once. The sequencing used cultured PBMCs, collected from culture after CMV antigen stimulation. The receptor set was obtained from a human donor in good health (CMV status not recorded). Some clones in this sample may be carry-over from other donors' samples.

This rearrangement joins TRBV6-2 or TRBV6-3 to TRBJ2-1; TRBD2 matches at 8 bases. V lost 3 bases and J lost 6; bases outside the gene matches: 7. This CDR3 has 15 amino acids. From germline, CDR1 is MNHEY and CDR2 SVGEGT. CDR3 DNA: TGTGCCAGCAGTTATTTAGCTAGCGGGCCCAATGAGCAGTTCTTC. Translating it yields CASSYLASGPNEQFF.

V gene TRBV6-2 or TRBV6-3 combines with J gene TRBJ2-6; no firm D call. Germline values: CDR1 MNHEY, CDR2 SVGEGT. The CDR3 is made up of 15 amino acids. The V gene lost 2 bases and the J gene lost 4 bases, with 9 bases spanning the gap. Here the CDR3 DNA reads TGTGCCAGCAGTTACGTGGGAAGGGGGGCCAACGTCCTGACTTTC. Translated: CASSYVGRGANVLTF.

The genes are TRBV6-2 or TRBV6-3 and TRBJ2-7; 7 bases align to TRBD1. The CDR3 extends over 13 amino acids. CDR1 MNHEY and CDR2 SVGEGT come from the germline V gene. V shed 8 bases, J shed 5 bases, and the junction held 9 bases outside the gene matches. The CDR3 protein is CASRRQGGNEQYF. The CDR3 nucleotides are TGTGCCAGCCGCCGACAGGGTGGGAACGAGCAGTACTTC.

J is TRBJ2-1 and V is TRBV28; 10 nucleotides align to TRBD2. V dropped 2 bases and J dropped 3; count of bases not matched to a gene: 10. This CDR3 comprises 18 residues. Germline lookup yields CDR1 MDHEN and CDR2 SYDVKM. CDR3 nucleotide sequence: TGTGCCAGCAGTTTACCTAGCGGGAGCCTGAGGGTCTACAATGAGCAGTTCTTC. Amino acids: CASSLPSGSLRVYNEQFF.

This clonotype has just a few counts. The chain employs TRBV7-2 and TRBJ1-2; no clear D. This CDR3 contains 13 residues. The germline CDR1 and CDR2 sequences are SGHTA and FQGNSA. V lost 1 base and J 5 bases, leaving 8 bases between the germline ends. The CDR3: CASSLDQFYGYTF. Here the CDR3 DNA reads TGTGCCAGCAGCTTAGATCAGTTTTATGGCTACACCTTC.

V and J are TRBV10-3 and TRBJ1-2; D unclear. V was clipped by 0 bases and J by 0 bases, with 14 bases between them. The CDR3 spans 17 residues. Germline-derived CDR1 and CDR2 are ENHRY and SYGVKD. CDR3 region: CAISESASRGTNYGYTF. CDR3 nucleotide sequence: TGTGCCATCAGTGAGTCGGCCTCCCGGGGTACTAACTATGGCTACACCTTC.

With regard to this clonotype: Sequence at one end of the junction differs from germline and may be a read error. The chain uses TRBV12-3 or TRBV12-4 and TRBJ1-5, with D perhaps TRBD1 (5 bases). The CDR3 spans 15 residues. This CDR3 is CANSPGQVSNQPQHF. The CDR3 DNA sequence: TGTGCCAACAGTCCGGGGCAGGTTAGCAATCAGCCCCAGCATTTT.

This chain uses TRBV28 with TRBJ2-1; possibly TRBD2 for D (5 bases). Between the trimmed V and J ends, which lost 4 bases and 2 bases, there was a span of 12 bases. The CDR3 consists of 15 residues. Germline CDR1 and CDR2: MDHEN and SYDVKM. The CDR3 spells CASSSAVVTYNEQFF. The DNA for the CDR3 is TGTGCCAGCAGTTCAGCGGTCGTCACCTACAATGAGCAGTTCTTC.

In this sample, this clonotype turned up many times. This chain joins TRBV7-2 and TRBJ1-1; TRBD1 agrees at 9 bases. The CDR3 totals 16 residues. J gave up 5 bases and V 4 bases, and 11 bases lay outside the gene matches. CDR1 and CDR2 (germline): SGHTA, FQGNSA. Here the CDR3 reads CASSYGTGILGTEAFF. The CDR3 DNA reads as TGTGCCAGCAGCTACGGGACAGGGATCTTGGGGACTGAAGCTTTCTTT.

This clonotype was observed once. At one end the junction does not follow the germline gene, possibly because of a read error. This chain connects TRBV11-2 to TRBJ2-3; 8 nucleotides match TRBD2. CDR3 length: 16 residues. Looked up from germline, CDR1 is SGHAT and CDR2 is FQNNGV. DNA for the CDR3: TGTGCCAGCAGCCCAGGCACTAGCGGTAAATTAGATCCGCAGTATTTT. Translating gives CASSPGTSGKLDPQYF.

In its sample, this clonotype was seen a few times. This chain uses TRBV12-3 or TRBV12-4 with TRBJ2-7, with D unresolved. The CDR3 loop spans 16 amino acids. Trimming removed 0 bases from V and 0 bases from J, with 12 bases in between. Here the CDR3 reads CASSLARPLLSYEQYF. The CDR3 nucleotides are TGTGCCAGCAGTTTAGCCAGGCCCCTCCTCTCCTACGAGCAGTACTTC.

The chain recombines TRBV6-2 or TRBV6-3 with TRBJ2-4; no definite D call. CDR1 and CDR2 (germline): MNHEY, SVGEGT. Trimming shortened V by 7 bases and J by 0 bases, and 25 bases separated the two germline ends. This CDR3 region has 19 residues. CDR3 bases: TGTGCCAGCACCCAAGGGCCCCCTGCTGTTCGGTTAGCCAAAAACATTCAGTACTTC. Translation gives CASTQGPPAVRLAKNIQYF.

V gene TRBV6-1 combines with J gene TRBJ2-1; 8 nucleotides agree with TRBD2. Trimming removed 5 bases from V and 5 bases from J; junction bases left unmatched: 8. This CDR3 has 15 amino acids. Germline CDR1 and CDR2: MNHNS and SASEGT. The CDR3 reads CASSFGLAGNNEQFF. As DNA, the CDR3 is TGTGCCAGCAGTTTCGGGTTAGCGGGGAACAATGAGCAGTTCTTC.

This clonotype was found a few times. In DNA, the CDR3 is TGTGCCAGCAGTGGTGGGACCGACGGCAATCAGCCCCAGCATTTT. This encodes CASSGGTDGNQPQHF. This chain joins TRBV6-1 and TRBJ1-5; perhaps TRBD1 as D (5 bases). The germline V gene has CDR1 MNHNS and CDR2 SASEGT. This CDR3 has 15 residues. V was shortened by 4 bases and J by 2 bases, with 12 bases between the two germline ends.

The V gene is TRBV7-2, the J gene TRBJ2-5; the D call may be TRBD1 or TRBD2 (5 bases each). CDR1 SGHTA and CDR2 FQGNSA come from the germline V gene. This CDR3 has 16 amino acids. The germline V and J ends were trimmed by 5 bases and 2 bases, with 18 bases remaining between them. The CDR3: CASSQNSGTLQETQYF. The DNA for the CDR3 is TGTGCCAGCAGCCAAAATTCCGGGACGCTACAAGAGACCCAGTACTTC.

This clonotype showed up many times. CDR3 residues: CASSLALTFSGANVLTF. Here the CDR3 DNA reads TGTGCCAGCAGCTTAGCGCTCACGTTCTCTGGGGCCAACGTCCTGACTTTC. This chain connects TRBV7-2 to TRBJ2-6; D ambiguous. This CDR3 spans 17 amino acids. V was pared by 0 bases and J by 0 bases, with 9 bases between. Germline-derived CDR1 and CDR2 are SGHTA and FQGNSA.

The gene calls are TRBV25-1 and TRBJ1-1; unclear D gene. Germline V gene data show CDR1 as MGHDK and CDR2 as SYGVNS. Deletions cut 6 bases from V and 1 base from J, with 9 bases between. The CDR3 loop spans 13 amino acids. CDR3 DNA sequence: TGTGCCAGCAGGAGAAGGGAGAACACTGAAGCTTTCTTT. Translation: CASRRRENTEAFF.